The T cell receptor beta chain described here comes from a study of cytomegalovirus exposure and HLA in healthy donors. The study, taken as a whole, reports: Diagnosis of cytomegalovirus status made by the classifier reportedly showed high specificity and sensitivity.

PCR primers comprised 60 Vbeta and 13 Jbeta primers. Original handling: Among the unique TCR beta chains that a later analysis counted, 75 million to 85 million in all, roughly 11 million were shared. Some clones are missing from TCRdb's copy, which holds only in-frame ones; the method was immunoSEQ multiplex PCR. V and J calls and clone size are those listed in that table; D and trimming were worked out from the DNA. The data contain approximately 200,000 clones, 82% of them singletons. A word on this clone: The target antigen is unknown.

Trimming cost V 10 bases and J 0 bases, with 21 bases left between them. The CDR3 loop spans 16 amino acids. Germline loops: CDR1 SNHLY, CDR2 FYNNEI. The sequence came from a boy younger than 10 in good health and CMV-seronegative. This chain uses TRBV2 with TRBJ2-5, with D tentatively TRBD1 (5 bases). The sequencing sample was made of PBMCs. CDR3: CATQAAWGPDQETQYF. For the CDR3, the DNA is TGTGCCACCCAGGCTGCTTGGGGCCCCGACCAAGAGACCCAGTACTTC.